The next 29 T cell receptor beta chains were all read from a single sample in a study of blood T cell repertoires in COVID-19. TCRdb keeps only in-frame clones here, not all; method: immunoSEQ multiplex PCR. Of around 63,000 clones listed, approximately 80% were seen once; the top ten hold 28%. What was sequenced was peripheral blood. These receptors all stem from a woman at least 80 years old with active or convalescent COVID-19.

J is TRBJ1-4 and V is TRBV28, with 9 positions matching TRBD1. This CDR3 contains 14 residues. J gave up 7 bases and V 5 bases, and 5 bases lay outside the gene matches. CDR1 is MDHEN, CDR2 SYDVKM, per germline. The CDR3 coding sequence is TGTGCCAGCAGTCTGACAGGGGGGCGTGAAAAACTGTTTTTT. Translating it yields CASSLTGGREKLFF.

The CDR3 coding sequence is TGTGCCAGCTCACCAGGGGGACAGATTTATGGCTACACCTTC. Its translation is CASSPGGQIYGYTF. The gene calls are TRBV18 and TRBJ1-2, with TRBD1 matching 7 bases. Germline V gene data show CDR1 as KGHSH and CDR2 as LQKENI. CDR3 length: 14 residues. V lost 2 bases to trimming and J lost 5 bases; unmatched junction nucleotides: 5.

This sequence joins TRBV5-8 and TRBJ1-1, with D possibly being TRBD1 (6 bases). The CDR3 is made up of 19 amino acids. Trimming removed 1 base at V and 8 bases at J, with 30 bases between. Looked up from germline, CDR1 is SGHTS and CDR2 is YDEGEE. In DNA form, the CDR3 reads TGTGCCAGCAGCTTGTCTTCGTGGATGGGGACCAGACCGGGACAAGAAGCTTTCTTT. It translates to CASSLSSWMGTRPGQEAFF.

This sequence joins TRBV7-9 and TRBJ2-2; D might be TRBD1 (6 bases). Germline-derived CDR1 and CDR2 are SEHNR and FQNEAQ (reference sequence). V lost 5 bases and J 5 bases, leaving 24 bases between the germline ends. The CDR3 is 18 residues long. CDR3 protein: CASSLGAVQGFETGELFF. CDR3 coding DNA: TGTGCCAGCAGCCTAGGGGCCGTACAGGGATTTGAAACCGGGGAGCTGTTTTTT.

DNA of the CDR3: TGTGCCAGCAGCGGGTCCCCAGGGGAGACTAACTATGGCTACACCTTC. Encoded protein: CASSGSPGETNYGYTF. The rearrangement uses TRBV9 and TRBJ1-2, with TRBD1 as a possible D gene (6 bases). In germline, CDR1 is SGDLS, CDR2 YYNGEE. Deletions cut 3 bases from V and 0 bases from J, with 15 bases between. The CDR3 runs 16 residues.

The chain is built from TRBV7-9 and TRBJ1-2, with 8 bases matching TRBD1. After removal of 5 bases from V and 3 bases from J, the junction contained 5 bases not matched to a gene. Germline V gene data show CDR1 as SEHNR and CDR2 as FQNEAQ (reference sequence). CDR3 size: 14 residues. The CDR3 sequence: CASSAQQGDYGYTF. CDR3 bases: TGTGCCAGCAGCGCACAACAGGGGGACTATGGCTACACCTTC.

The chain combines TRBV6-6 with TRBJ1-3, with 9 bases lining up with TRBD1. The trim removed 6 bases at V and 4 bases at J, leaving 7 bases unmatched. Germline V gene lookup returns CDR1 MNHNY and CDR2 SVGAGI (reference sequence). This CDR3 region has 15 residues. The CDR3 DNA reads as TGTGCCAGCAGCCTACAGGGGGCTGGAGGAAACACCATATATTTT. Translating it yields CASSLQGAGGNTIYF.

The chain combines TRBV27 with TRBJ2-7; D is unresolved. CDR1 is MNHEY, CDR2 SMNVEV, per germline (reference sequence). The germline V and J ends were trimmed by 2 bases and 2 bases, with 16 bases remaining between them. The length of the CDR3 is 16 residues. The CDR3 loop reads CASSLTHPQPPYEQYF. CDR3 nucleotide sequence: TGTGCCAGCAGTTTAACTCACCCACAGCCCCCCTACGAGCAGTACTTC.

CDR3 coding DNA: TGTGCCAGCAGTTACTCGAGGGCTCATACGCAGTATTTT. Translation gives CASSYSRAHTQYF. The chain is built from TRBV6-5 and TRBJ2-3; D perhaps matches TRBD2 (5 bases). The V gene lost 0 bases and the J gene lost 7 bases, with 8 bases spanning the gap. The CDR3 covers 13 residues. Germline V gene sequence: CDR1 MNHEY, CDR2 SVGAGI.

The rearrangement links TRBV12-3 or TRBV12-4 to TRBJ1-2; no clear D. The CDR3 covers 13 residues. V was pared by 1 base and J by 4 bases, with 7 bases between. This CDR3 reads CASSLGSVYGYTF. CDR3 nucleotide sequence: TGTGCCAGCAGTTTAGGGTCAGTCTATGGCTACACCTTC.

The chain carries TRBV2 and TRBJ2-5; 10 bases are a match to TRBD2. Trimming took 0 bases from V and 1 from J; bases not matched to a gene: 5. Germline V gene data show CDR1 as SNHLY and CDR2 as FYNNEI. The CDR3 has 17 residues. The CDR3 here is CASSEAASGGPQETQYF. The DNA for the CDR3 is TGTGCCAGCAGTGAAGCGGCTAGCGGGGGCCCCCAAGAGACCCAGTACTTC.

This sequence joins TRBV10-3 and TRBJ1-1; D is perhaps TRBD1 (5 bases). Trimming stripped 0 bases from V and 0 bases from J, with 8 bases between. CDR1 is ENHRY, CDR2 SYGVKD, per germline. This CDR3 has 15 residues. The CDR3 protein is CAISESAGLNTEAFF. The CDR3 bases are TGTGCCATCAGTGAGTCTGCAGGGTTGAACACTGAAGCTTTCTTT.

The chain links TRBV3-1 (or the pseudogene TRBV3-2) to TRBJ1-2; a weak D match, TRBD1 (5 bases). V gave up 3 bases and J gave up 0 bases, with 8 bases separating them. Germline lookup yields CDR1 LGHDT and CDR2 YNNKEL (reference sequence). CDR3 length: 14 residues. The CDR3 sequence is CASSHPTANYGYTF. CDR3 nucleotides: TGTGCCAGCAGCCACCCGACAGCTAACTATGGCTACACCTTC.

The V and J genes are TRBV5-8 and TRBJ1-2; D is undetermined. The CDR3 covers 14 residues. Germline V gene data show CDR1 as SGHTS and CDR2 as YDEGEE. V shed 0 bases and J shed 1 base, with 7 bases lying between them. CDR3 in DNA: TGTGCCAGCAGCTTGGGGGCAGTTAACTATGGCTACACCTTC. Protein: CASSLGAVNYGYTF.

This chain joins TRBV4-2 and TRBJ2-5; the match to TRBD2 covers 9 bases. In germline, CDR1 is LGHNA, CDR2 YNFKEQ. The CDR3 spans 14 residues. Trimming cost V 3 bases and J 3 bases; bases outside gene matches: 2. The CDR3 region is CASSQASGEETQYF. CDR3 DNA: TGTGCCAGCAGCCAGGCTAGCGGGGAAGAGACCCAGTACTTC.

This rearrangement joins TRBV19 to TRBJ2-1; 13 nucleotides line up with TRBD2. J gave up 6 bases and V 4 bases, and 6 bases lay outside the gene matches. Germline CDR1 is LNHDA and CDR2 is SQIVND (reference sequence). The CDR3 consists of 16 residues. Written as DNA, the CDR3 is TGTGCCAGTAGTACACTAGCGGGGGGGAACGGCAATGAGCAGTTCTTC. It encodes CASSTLAGGNGNEQFF.

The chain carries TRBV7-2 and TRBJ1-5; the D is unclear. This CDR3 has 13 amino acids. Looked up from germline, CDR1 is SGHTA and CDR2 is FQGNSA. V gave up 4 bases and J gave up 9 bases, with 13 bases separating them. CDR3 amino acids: CASSSAAEGPQHF. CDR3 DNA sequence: TGTGCCAGCAGCTCGGCGGCCGAAGGGCCCCAGCATTTT.

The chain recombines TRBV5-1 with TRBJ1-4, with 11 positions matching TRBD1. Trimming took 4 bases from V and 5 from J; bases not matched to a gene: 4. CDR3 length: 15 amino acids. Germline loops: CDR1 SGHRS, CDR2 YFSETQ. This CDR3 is CASSRTGGGNEKLFF. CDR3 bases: TGCGCCAGCAGCCGGACAGGGGGCGGGAATGAAAAACTGTTTTTT.

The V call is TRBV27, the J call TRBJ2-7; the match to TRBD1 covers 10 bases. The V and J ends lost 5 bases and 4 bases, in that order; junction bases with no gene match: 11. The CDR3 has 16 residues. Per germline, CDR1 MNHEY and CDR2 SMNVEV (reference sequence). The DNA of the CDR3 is TGTGCCAGCAGTCCGGGACAGGGGCGAGGGGGGTACGAGCAGTACTTC. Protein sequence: CASSPGQGRGGYEQYF.

The CDR3 DNA reads as TGTGCCAGCAGCCAAGGGGGACAGGGTGACGAAAAACTGTTTTTT. This gives the protein CASSQGGQGDEKLFF. The J gene is TRBJ1-4, the V gene TRBV4-2; 9 bases map to TRBD1. V dropped 1 base and J dropped 8; count of bases not matched to a gene: 5. The CDR3 is 15 residues long. Germline-derived CDR1 and CDR2 are LGHNA and YNFKEQ.

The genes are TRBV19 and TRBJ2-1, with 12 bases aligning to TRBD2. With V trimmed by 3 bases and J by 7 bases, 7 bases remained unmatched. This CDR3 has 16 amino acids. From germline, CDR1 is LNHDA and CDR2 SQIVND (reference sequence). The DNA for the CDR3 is TGTGCCAGTAGTATCCCCCTAGCGGGGGGGCGTAATGAGCAGTTCTTC. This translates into CASSIPLAGGRNEQFF.

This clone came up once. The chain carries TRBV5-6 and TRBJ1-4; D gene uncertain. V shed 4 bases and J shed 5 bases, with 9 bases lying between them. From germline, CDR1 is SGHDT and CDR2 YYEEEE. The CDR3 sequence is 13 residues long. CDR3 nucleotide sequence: TGTGCCAGCAGCATTCGGGAGAATGAAAAACTGTTTTTT. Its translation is CASSIRENEKLFF.

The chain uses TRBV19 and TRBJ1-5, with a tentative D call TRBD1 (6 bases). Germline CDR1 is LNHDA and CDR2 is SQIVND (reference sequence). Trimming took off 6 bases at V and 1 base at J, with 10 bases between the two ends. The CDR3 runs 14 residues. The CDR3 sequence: CASRYRESNQPQHF. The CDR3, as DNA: TGTGCCAGTAGGTACAGGGAGAGCAATCAGCCCCAGCATTTT. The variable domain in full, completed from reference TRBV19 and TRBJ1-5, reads DGGITQSPKYLFRKEGQNVTLSCEQNLNHDAMYWYRQDPGQGLRLIYYSQIVNDFQKGDIAEGYSVSREKKESFPLTVTSAQKNPTAFYLCASRYRESNQPQHFGDGTRLSIL.

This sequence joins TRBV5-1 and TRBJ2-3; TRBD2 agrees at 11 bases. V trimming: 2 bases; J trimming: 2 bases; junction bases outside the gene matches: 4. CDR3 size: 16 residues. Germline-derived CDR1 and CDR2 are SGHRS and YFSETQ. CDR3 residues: CASSFQLAGDTDTQYF. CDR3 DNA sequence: TGCGCCAGCAGCTTTCAACTAGCGGGAGACACAGATACGCAGTATTTT.

CDR3 protein: CASVQKGVNTEAFF. CDR3 coding DNA: TGTGCCAGCGTCCAAAAGGGGGTGAACACTGAAGCTTTCTTT. V is TRBV5-8 and J is TRBJ1-1; maybe TRBD1 (6 bases). The CDR3 has 14 residues. Germline assignment: CDR1 SGHTS and CDR2 YDEGEE. Trimming pared 7 bases from V and 0 bases from J, leaving 13 bases between.

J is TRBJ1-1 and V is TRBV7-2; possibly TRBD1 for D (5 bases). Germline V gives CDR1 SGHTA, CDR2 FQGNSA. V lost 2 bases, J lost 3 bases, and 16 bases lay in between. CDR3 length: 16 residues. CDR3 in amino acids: CASSLNPGFGDTEAFF. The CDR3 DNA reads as TGTGCCAGCAGCTTAAACCCAGGGTTCGGAGACACTGAAGCTTTCTTT.

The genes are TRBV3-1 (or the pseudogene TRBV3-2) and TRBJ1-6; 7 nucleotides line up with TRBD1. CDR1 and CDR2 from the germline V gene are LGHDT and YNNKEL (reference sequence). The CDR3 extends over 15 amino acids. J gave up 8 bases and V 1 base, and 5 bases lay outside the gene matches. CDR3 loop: CASSQATGTDSPLHF. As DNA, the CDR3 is TGTGCCAGCAGCCAAGCGACAGGGACGGATTCACCCCTCCACTTT.

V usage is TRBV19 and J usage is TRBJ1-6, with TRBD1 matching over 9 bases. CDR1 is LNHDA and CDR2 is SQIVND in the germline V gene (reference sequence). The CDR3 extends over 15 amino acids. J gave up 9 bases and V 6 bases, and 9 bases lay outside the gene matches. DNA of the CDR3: TGTGCCAGTAGCCACCGGACAGGGGAAGGTTCACCCCTCCACTTT. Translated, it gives CASSHRTGEGSPLHF.

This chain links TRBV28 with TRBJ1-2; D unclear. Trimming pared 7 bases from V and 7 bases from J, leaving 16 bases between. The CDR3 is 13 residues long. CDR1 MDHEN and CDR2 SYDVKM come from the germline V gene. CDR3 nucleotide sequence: TGTGCCAGCAACATCAATCAACGGGGTGGCTACACCTTC. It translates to CASNINQRGGYTF.